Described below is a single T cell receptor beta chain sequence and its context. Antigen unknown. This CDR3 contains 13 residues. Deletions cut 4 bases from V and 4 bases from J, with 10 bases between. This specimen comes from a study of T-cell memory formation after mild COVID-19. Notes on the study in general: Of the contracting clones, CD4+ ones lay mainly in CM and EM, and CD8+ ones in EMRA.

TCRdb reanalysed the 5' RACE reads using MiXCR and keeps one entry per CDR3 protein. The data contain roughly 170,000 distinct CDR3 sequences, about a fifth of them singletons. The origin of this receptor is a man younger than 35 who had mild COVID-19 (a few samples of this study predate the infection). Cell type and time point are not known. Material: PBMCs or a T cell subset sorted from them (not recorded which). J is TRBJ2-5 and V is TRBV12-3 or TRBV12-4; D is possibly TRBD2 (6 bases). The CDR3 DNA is TGTGCCAGCAGTTGGGGGGAAGGAGAGACCCAGTACTTC. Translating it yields CASSWGEGETQYF.